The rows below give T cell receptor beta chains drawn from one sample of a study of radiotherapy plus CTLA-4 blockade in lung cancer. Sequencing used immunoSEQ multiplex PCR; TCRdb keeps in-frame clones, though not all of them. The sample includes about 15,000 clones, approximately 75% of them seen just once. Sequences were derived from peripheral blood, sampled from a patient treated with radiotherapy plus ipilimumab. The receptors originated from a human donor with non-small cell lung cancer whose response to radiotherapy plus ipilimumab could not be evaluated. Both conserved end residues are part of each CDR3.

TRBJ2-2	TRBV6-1	CASNTGAPTGELFF
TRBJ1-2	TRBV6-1	CASILQGAGYGYTF
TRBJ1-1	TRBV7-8	CASSLTEEIKAFF
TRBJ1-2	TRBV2	CASNQDGKYGYTF
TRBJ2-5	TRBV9	CASSVATRGGQETQYF
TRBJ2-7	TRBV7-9	CASSRRDTSYEQYF
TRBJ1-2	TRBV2	CASSQSGVGYGYTF
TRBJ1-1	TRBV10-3	CAISGNPQGMGTEAFF
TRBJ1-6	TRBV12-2	CASRLFLGQGTSPLHF
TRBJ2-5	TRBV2	CASSGTSGYQETQYF
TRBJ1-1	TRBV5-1	CASSLVSNTEAFF
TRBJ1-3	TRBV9	CASSEGLIDRSSSGNTIYF
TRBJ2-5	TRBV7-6	CASSLEASGGGETQYF
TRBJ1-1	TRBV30	CAWRKISRDRGTEAFF
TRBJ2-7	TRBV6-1	CASRDSGLYEQYF
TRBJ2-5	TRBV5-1	CATSMIGVQETQYF
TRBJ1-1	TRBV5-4	CASSGVGEGAEAFF
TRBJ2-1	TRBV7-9	CASSSPRGLAGTNEQFF
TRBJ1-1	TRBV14	CASSQLGANTEAFF
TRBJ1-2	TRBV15	CATSRDSSGGFYGYTF
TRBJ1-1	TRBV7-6	CASSLQGTAAEAFF
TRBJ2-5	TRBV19	CASSITEETQYF
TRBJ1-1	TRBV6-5	CASSSGTGVGNTEAFF
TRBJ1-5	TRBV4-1	CASSLDRGREPQHF
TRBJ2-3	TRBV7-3	CASSLTGPGVSDTQYF
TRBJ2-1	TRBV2	CASRYGQVRSYNEQFF
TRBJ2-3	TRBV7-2	CASSLQVTDTQYF
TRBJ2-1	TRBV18	CASSLRTSGGHEQFF
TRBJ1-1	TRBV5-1	CASSLAQGAVNTEAFF
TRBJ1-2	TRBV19	CASSRSVENYGYTF
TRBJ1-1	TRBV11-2	CASSRWDRTFTNTEAFF
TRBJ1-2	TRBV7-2	CASSVDRNYGYTF
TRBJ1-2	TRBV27	CASRGTGDYGYTF
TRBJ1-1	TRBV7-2	CASSLFRGKAEAFF
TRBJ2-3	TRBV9	CASSGRTSGGTTDTQYF
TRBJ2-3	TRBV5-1	CASSPWTSGGFFTDTQYF
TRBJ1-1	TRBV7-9	CAGSRQGSTEAFF
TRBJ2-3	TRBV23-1	CASSRPGEETSTDTQYF
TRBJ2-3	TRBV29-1	CSVEDLFGQYF
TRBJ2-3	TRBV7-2	CASSTGLGIRTDTQYF
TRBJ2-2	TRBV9	CASSVSGTGTHRELFF
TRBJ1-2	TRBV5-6	CASHHYITGYYGYTF
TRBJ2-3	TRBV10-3	CAISDPDREADTQYF
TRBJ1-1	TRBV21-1	CASSFPGQGRTEAFF
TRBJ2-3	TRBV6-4	CASSQDRADTQYF
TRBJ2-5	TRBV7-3	CASSLTSGGAETQYF
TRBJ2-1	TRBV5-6	CASSFSTGYNEQFF
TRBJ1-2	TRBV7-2	CASSLDRRAGYTF
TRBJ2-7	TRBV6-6	CASSSAGGYEQYF
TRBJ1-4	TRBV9	CASSVDRGLNEKLFF
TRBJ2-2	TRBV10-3	CAISDRTSNTGELFF
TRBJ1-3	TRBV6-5	CASRTGSSGNTIYF
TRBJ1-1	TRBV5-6	CASSDGSKAFF
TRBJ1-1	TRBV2	CASIPGQAPRAIAFF
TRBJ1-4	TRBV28	CASSSLETVVNEKLFF
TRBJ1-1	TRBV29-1	CSVETFETGPTEAFF
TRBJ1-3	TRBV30	CAWNLGHGRSGNTIYF
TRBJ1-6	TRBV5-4	CASSQSPTGSNSPLHF